A selection of T cell receptor beta chains follows, all from one sample in a study of post-analysis software for immune sequencing data. MiXCR, applied by TCRdb to the PCR reads, yields one record per CDR3 protein. The sample records roughly 540,000 distinct CDR3 sequences, roughly 34% being singletons. Input material: blood. Receptor source: a girl under 18 with multiple sclerosis. CDR3s include the opening cysteine and the closing phenylalanine or tryptophan. The order of the fields is D gene, clone size, V gene, J gene, CDR3 length, CDR3 DNA, CDR3 protein. The D gene is left open where the match is weak. Clone size is not always given. Where it is, it says once, few, many or a class for expanded clones.

>.|few|TRBV7-9|TRBJ1-1|14
TGTGCCAGCGTTAAAAGGCTTGGGGACACTGAAGCTTTCTTT
CASVKRLGDTEAFF
>TRBD1|.|TRBV4-2|TRBJ1-1|14
TGTGCCAGCAGCCAATCGGACAGGGAAGCTGAAGCTTTCTTT
CASSQSDREAEAFF
>.|.|TRBV6-1|TRBJ1-2|16
TGTGCCAGCAGTGCAGATTCACAGGGCGGAGTGGATGGCTACACCTTC
CASSADSQGGVDGYTF
>.|.|TRBV7-3|TRBJ2-1|19
TGTGCCAGCAGCTTAACCCATAGGGGGGGGGTCACCTCCTACAATGAGCAGTTCTTC
CASSLTHRGGVTSYNEQFF
>TRBD2|.|TRBV27|TRBJ2-1|16
TGTGCCAGCACAACCCCGCTAGCGGGGGGGCCAGATGAGCAGTTCTTC
CASTTPLAGGPDEQFF
>TRBD1|.|TRBV7-2|TRBJ1-2|15
TGTGCCAGCAGCTCACGGACAGGGGGTTCCTATGGCTACACCTTC
CASSSRTGGSYGYTF
>.|.|TRBV7-2|TRBJ2-3|14
TGTGCCAGCAGCCGTAGCGGCAACACAGATACGCAGTATTTT
CASSRSGNTDTQYF
>TRBD2|few|TRBV10-3|TRBJ2-3|14
TGTGCCATCAGGGAGAGCGGGGTCCCAGATACGCAGTATTTT
CAIRESGVPDTQYF
>.|many|TRBV29-1|TRBJ2-6|12
TGCAGCGTCGCCTCTGGGGCCAACGTCCTGACTTTC
CSVASGANVLTF
>TRBD2|few|TRBV5-1|TRBJ2-5|14
TGCGCCAGCAGCTTAGCGGGGATGTATGAGACCCAGTACTTC
CASSLAGMYETQYF
>.|.|TRBV2|TRBJ1-2|14
TGTGCCAGCACAGCCGCGGGACTGTACTATGGCTACACCTTC
CASTAAGLYYGYTF
>.|few|TRBV12-3/TRBV12-4|TRBJ2-1|12
TGTGCCAGCAGTTCAGGAGGCAGTGAGCAGTTCTTC
CASSSGGSEQFF
>TRBD1|few|TRBV20-1|TRBJ2-5|18
TGCAGTGCTAGAGACCGACAGGGGGGCTGGCAAGTGAGGGAGACCCAGTACTTC
CSARDRQGGWQVRETQYF
>TRBD1|.|TRBV20-1|TRBJ2-5|14
TGCAGTGCTATCTCCGGGACAGGGGGCAATGAGCAGTACTTC
CSAISGTGGNEQYF
>TRBD1|.|TRBV6-5|TRBJ1-2|13
TGTGCCAGCAGTTGGGACAGGGAGATCGGCTACACCTTC
CASSWDREIGYTF
>TRBD1|.|TRBV11-2|TRBJ2-1|15
TGTGCCAGCAGCCGGGACAGGGGAAACTACAATGAGCAGTTCTTC
CASSRDRGNYNEQFF
>.|few|TRBV29-1|TRBJ1-1|12
TGCAGCGTTGATATCTGGGCCGCTGAAGCTTTCTTT
CSVDIWAAEAFF
>TRBD2|few|TRBV6-6|TRBJ2-3|17
TGTGCCAGCAGTTTACTTCTTCAGGCGGGGACTACGGATACGCAGTATTTT
CASSLLLQAGTTDTQYF
>TRBD1|.|TRBV10-3|TRBJ1-1|15
TGTGCCATCTCCCGACAGGGGCCTTTGAACACTGAAGCTTTCTTT
CAISRQGPLNTEAFF
>.|.|TRBV10-3|TRBJ2-3|15
TGTGCCATCAGTGAAAATGCAGGGGCGACAGATGCGCAGTATTTT
CAISENAGATDAQYF
>TRBD2|few|TRBV15|TRBJ2-3|16
TGTGCCACCAGCAGAAGGACTAGTGTAAACTCTGATACGCAGTATTTT
CATSRRTSVNSDTQYF
>TRBD1|few|TRBV6-5|TRBJ1-2|16
TGTGCCAGCAGTTACTTCGGACAGGGGGCGGTCTATGGCTACACCTTC
CASSYFGQGAVYGYTF
>TRBD2|few|TRBV29-1|TRBJ2-4|15
TGCAGCGTTGGTTGGACTAGCGGGGGGGTAAACATTCAGTACTTC
CSVGWTSGGVNIQYF
>.|few|TRBV20-1|TRBJ2-3|13
TGCAGTACGGGACGGTCCTTCACAGATACGCAGTATTTT
CSTGRSFTDTQYF
>.|many|TRBV14|TRBJ2-3|12
TGTGCCAGCAGCCTGGATCTCGATACGCAGTATTTT
CASSLDLDTQYF
>.|.|TRBV7-9|TRBJ1-4|13
TGTGCCAGCAGCCCAATAAAGGGAGAAAAACTGTTTTTT
CASSPIKGEKLFF